These 10 T cell receptor beta chains were sequenced from one sample in a study of blood T cell repertoires in COVID-19. Here immunoSEQ multiplex PCR was the method, and the copy in TCRdb shows in-frame clones only, minus some. The sample lists 65,000 or so clones; around four fifths were seen once. The sample comprised peripheral blood. These TCRs come from a man older than 75 with acute or convalescent COVID-19.

The chain carries TRBV6-6 and TRBJ1-6, with D perhaps matching TRBD1 (6 bases). The germline V and J ends were trimmed by 4 bases and 10 bases, with 17 bases remaining between them. CDR1 MNHNY and CDR2 SVGAGI come from the germline V gene (reference sequence). This CDR3 region has 15 residues. CDR3 residues: CASSLIIGGGSPLHF. The CDR3 region has the DNA TGTGCCAGCAGTTTGATCATTGGGGGCGGGTCACCCCTCCACTTT.

This chain links TRBV5-1 with TRBJ1-1; D may be TRBD1 (5 bases). This CDR3 comprises 16 residues. V shed 4 bases and J shed 6 bases, with 22 bases lying between them. Germline CDR1 SGHRS, CDR2 YFSETQ. CDR3 sequence (DNA): TGCGCCAGCAGCAGCACGGGAATCGGGGGTCGGGCTGAAGCTTTCTTT. Protein product: CASSSTGIGGRAEAFF.

This chain joins TRBV2 and TRBJ1-2; the D gene is possibly TRBD1 (5 bases). Germline V CDR1 and CDR2: SNHLY, FYNNEI. The ends were cut back, 3 bases at V and 2 bases at J, with 7 bases in the middle. There are 13 residues in the CDR3. CDR3 in amino acids: CASSETANYGYTF. Written as DNA, the CDR3 is TGTGCCAGCAGTGAGACAGCCAACTATGGCTACACCTTC. Full variable domain (rest looked up from reference TRBV2 and TRBJ1-2): EPEVTQTPSHQVTQMGQEVILRCVPISNHLYFYWYRQILGQKVEFLVSFYNNEISEKSEIFDDQFSVERPDGSNFTLKIRSTKLEDSAMYFCASSETANYGYTFGSGTRLTVV.

Only one count was recorded for this clone. The chain links TRBV18 to TRBJ2-1; 7 bases are shared with TRBD1. Germline assignment: CDR1 KGHSH and CDR2 LQKENI. V lost 3 bases and J lost 2; bases outside the gene matches: 4. CDR3 length: 15 residues. CDR3 nucleotides: TGTGCCAGCTCACCGACAGGGAGCCCCTACAATGAGCAGTTCTTC. It encodes CASSPTGSPYNEQFF.

CDR3 region: CASKAGEREKLFF. The DNA of the CDR3 is TGCGCCAGCAAGGCAGGGGAGAGGGAAAAACTGTTTTTT. The chain combines TRBV5-1 with TRBJ1-4; weak D call: TRBD1 (6 bases). Per germline, CDR1 SGHRS and CDR2 YFSETQ. This CDR3 is built from 13 residues. V lost 6 bases to trimming and J lost 8 bases, with 14 bases between them.

The chain links TRBV10-1 to TRBJ1-2, with TRBD1 as a possible D gene (6 bases). The germline gives CDR1 WNHNN, CDR2 SYGVQD (reference sequence). V gave up 6 bases and J gave up 2 bases, with 10 bases separating them. This CDR3 is 13 amino acids long. Written as DNA, the CDR3 is TGCGCCAGCAGCCCGACAGGAAACTATGGCTACACCTTC. Translating gives CASSPTGNYGYTF.

The genes are TRBV9 and TRBJ2-3; D remains unclear. Deletions cut 0 bases from V and 2 bases from J, with 7 bases between. The CDR3 consists of 14 residues. From germline, CDR1 is SGDLS and CDR2 YYNGEE. DNA of the CDR3: TGTGCCAGCAGCGTAGGAAGCGACACAGATACGCAGTATTTT. Its translation: CASSVGSDTDTQYF.

The V and J genes are TRBV18 and TRBJ1-1, with 9 nucleotides matching TRBD1. The CDR3 extends over 16 amino acids. After removal of 4 bases from V and 0 bases from J, the junction contained 6 bases not matched to a gene. Germline V gene sequence: CDR1 KGHSH, CDR2 LQKENI. CDR3 sequence reads: CASSHQGDRVNTEAFF. CDR3 nucleotide sequence: TGTGCCAGCTCACACCAAGGGGACAGGGTGAACACTGAAGCTTTCTTT.

This clone was counted only a few times. The rearrangement uses TRBV18 and TRBJ1-2; D perhaps matches TRBD1 (6 bases). Trimming left V 3 bases short and J 4 bases short, with 12 bases between. CDR1 and CDR2 (germline): KGHSH, LQKENI. CDR3 length: 14 amino acids. DNA of the CDR3: TGTGCCAGCTCACCGGACAGACCGGGCTATGGCTACACCTTC. It is translated as CASSPDRPGYGYTF. Full variable domain (rest looked up from reference TRBV18 and TRBJ1-2): NAGVMQNPRHLVRRRGQEARLRCSPMKGHSHVYWYRQLPEEGLKFMVYLQKENIIDESGMPKERFSAEFPKEGPSILRIQQVVRGDSAAYFCASSPDRPGYGYTFGSGTRLTVV.

CDR3 in DNA: TGTGCCAGCAGTGACCGGACGGAGGTGCATGAAAAACTGTTTTTT. Translating it yields CASSDRTEVHEKLFF. This sequence joins TRBV6-2 or TRBV6-3 and TRBJ1-4; no definite D call. Germline CDR1 reads MNHEY; CDR2 reads SVGEGT. The CDR3 loop spans 15 amino acids. V was shortened by 5 bases and J by 6 bases, with 16 bases between the two germline ends.